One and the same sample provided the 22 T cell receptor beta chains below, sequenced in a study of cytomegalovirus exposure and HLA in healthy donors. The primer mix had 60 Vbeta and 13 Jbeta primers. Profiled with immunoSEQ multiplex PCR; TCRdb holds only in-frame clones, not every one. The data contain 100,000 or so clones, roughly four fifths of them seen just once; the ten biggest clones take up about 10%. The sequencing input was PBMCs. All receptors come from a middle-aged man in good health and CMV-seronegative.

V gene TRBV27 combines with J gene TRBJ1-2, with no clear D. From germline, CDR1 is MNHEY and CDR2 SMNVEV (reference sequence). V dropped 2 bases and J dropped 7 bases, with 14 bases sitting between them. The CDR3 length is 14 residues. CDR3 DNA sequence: TGTGCCAGCAGTTTAAGAGATGGGCTGAGTGGCTACACCTTC. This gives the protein CASSLRDGLSGYTF.

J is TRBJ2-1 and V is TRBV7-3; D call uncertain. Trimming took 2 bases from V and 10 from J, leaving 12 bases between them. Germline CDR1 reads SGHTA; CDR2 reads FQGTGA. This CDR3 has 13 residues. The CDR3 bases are TGTGCCAGCAGCTTACTCCCCTCTAAGGAGCAGTTCTTC. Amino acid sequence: CASSLLPSKEQFF.

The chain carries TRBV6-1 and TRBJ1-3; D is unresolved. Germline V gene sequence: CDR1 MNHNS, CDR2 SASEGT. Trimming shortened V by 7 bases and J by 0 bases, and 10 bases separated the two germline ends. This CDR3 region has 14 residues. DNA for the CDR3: TGTGCCAGCAAGGAGAATTTCTCTGGAAACACCATATATTTT. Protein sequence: CASKENFSGNTIYF.

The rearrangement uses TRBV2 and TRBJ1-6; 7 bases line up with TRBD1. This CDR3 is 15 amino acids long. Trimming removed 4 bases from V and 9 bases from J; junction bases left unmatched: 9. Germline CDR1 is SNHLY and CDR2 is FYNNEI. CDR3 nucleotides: TGTGCCAGCAGTGGACAGGGAGGTGCGGGTTCACCCCTCCACTTT. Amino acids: CASSGQGGAGSPLHF.

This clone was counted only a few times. CDR3 DNA sequence: TGTGCCAGCAGCTGGACAGGGACAGATACGCAGTATTTT. It is translated as CASSWTGTDTQYF. This chain joins TRBV7-2 and TRBJ2-3; TRBD1 matches 8 bases. The CDR3 runs to 13 residues. The V segment lost 4 bases and the J segment 3 bases; nucleotides outside the gene matches: 0. CDR1 SGHTA and CDR2 FQGNSA come from the germline V gene.

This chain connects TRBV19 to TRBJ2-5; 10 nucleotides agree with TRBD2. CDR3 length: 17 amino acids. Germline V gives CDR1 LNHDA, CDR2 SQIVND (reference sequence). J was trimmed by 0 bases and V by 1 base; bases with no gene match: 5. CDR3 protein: CASSIGGLAGDQETQYF. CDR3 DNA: TGTGCCAGTAGTATAGGTGGGCTAGCGGGGGACCAAGAGACCCAGTACTTC.

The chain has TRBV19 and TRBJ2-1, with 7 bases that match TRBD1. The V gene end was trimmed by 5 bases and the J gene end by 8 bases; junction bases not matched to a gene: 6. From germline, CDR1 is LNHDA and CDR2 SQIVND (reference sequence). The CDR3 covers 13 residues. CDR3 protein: CASSLDRSDEQFF. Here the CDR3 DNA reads TGTGCCAGTAGTTTGGACAGGAGCGATGAGCAGTTCTTC.

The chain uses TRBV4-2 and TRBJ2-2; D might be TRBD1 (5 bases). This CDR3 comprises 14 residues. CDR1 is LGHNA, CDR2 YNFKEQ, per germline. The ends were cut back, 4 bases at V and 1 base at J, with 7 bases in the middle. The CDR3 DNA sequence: TGTGCCAGCAGCCCCGACAGGAACACCGGGGAGCTGTTTTTT. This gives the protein CASSPDRNTGELFF.

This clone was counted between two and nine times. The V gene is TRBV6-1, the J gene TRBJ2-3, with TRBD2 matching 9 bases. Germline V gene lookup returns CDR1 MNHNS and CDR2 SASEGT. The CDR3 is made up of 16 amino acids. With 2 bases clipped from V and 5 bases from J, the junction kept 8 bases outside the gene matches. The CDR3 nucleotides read TGTGCCAGCAGTGAAAGAAAGCGGGGGGCCCAAGATACGCAGTATTTT. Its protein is CASSERKRGAQDTQYF.

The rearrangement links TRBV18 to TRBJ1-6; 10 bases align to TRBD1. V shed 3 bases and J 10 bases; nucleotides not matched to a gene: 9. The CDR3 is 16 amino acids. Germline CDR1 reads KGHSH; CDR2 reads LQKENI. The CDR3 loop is CASSPRDRGEESPLHF. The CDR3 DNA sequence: TGTGCCAGCTCACCGCGGGACAGGGGAGAAGAATCACCCCTCCACTTT.

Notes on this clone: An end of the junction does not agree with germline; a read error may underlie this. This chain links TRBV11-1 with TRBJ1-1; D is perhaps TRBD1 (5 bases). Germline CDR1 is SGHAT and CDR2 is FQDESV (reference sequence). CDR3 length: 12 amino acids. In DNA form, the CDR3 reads TGTGCCAGCAGCCCAGGGAACTCTGAAGCTTTCTTT. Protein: CASSPGNSEAFF.

The CDR3 nucleotides are TGTGCCAGTAGTAAATACAGGGAGAACACTGAAGCTTTCTTT. Translating gives CASSKYRENTEAFF. This chain joins TRBV19 and TRBJ1-1, with a tentative D call TRBD1 (6 bases). The germline V gene has CDR1 LNHDA and CDR2 SQIVND (reference sequence). Trimming removed 4 bases at V and 1 base at J, with 10 bases between. This CDR3 region has 14 residues. The full variable domain, its missing parts supplied by reference TRBV19 and TRBJ1-1, is DGGITQSPKYLFRKEGQNVTLSCEQNLNHDAMYWYRQDPGQGLRLIYYSQIVNDFQKGDIAEGYSVSREKKESFPLTVTSAQKNPTAFYLCASSKYRENTEAFFGQGTRLTVV.

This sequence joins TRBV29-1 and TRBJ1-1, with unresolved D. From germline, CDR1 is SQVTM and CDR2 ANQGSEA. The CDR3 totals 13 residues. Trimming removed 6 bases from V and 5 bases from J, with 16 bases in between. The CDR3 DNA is TGCAGCGTCGCCCCGTCCGGGAGAACTGAAGCTTTCTTT. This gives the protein CSVAPSGRTEAFF.

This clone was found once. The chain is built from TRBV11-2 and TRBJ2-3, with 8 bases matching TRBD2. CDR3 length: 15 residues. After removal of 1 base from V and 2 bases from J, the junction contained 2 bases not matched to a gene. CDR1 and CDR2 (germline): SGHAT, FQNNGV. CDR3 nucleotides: TGTGCCAGCAGCTTAGCGGGAGGGCCCACAGATACGCAGTATTTT. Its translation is CASSLAGGPTDTQYF.

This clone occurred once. CDR3 DNA: TGTGCCAGCAGCCCGGGGACAGGGGGCAGTTGGACTGAAGCTTTCTTT. Residues: CASSPGTGGSWTEAFF. The chain employs TRBV5-6 and TRBJ1-1, with 12 bases identical to TRBD1. The CDR3 spans 16 residues. CDR1 and CDR2 (germline): SGHDT, YYEEEE. V dropped 4 bases and J dropped 5; count of bases not matched to a gene: 9.

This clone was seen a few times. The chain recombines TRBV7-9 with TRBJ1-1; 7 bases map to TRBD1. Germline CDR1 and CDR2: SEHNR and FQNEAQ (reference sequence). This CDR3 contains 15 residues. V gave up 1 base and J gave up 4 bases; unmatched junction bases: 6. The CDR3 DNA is TGTGCCAGCAGCTTAGGACAGGGAGGCGTCACTGAAGCTTTCTTT. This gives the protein CASSLGQGGVTEAFF.

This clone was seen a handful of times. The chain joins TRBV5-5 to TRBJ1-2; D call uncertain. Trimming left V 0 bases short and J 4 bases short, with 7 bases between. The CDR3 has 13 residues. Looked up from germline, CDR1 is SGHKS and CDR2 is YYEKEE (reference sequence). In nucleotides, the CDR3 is TGTGCCAGCAGCTTGGAGTATAGCTATGGCTACACCTTC. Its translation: CASSLEYSYGYTF.

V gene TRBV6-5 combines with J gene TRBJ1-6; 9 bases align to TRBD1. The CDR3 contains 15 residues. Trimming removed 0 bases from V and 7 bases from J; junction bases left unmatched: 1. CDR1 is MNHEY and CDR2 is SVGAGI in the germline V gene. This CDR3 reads CASSYSGTGNSPLHF. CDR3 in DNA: TGTGCCAGCAGTTACTCCGGGACAGGGAATTCACCCCTCCACTTT.

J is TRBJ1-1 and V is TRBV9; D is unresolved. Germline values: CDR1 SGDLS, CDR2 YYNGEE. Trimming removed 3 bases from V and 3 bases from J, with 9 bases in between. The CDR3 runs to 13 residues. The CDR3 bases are TGTGCCAGCAGCGCTCCACCAGACACTGAAGCTTTCTTT. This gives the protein CASSAPPDTEAFF.

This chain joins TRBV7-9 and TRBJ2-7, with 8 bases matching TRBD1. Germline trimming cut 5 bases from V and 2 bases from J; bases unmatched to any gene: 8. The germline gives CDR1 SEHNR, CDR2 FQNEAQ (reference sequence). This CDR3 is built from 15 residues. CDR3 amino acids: CASSLPPTGAYEQYF. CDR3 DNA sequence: TGTGCCAGCAGCCTACCCCCGACAGGGGCCTACGAGCAGTACTTC.

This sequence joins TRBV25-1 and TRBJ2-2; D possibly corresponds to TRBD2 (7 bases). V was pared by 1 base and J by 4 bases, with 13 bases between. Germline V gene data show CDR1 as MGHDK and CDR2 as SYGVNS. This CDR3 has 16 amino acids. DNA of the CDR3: TGTGCCAGCAGTGAATGGCGGGGGCAGGCCACCGGGGAGCTGTTTTTT. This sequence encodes CASSEWRGQATGELFF.

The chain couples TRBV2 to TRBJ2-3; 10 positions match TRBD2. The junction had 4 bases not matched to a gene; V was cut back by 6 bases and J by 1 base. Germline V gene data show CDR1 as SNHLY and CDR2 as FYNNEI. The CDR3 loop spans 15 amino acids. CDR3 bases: TGTGCCAGCAGGCCCCTAGCGGGGGGCACAGATACGCAGTATTTT. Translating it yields CASRPLAGGTDTQYF.